Many counts were recorded for the clone carrying this TCR beta chain. This entry is derived from a study of neurological immune-mediated disorders. Germline V gene data show CDR1 as SNHLY and CDR2 as FYNNEI. V was pared by 2 bases and J by 8 bases, with 10 bases of the junction left unmatched. This CDR3 region has 16 residues. 5'RACE generated cDNA with 10-nucleotide random UMIs. MiXCR was run by TCRdb on the 5' RACE reads, yielding one entry per CDR3 protein. In the table there are about 59,000 distinct CDR3 sequences, 9.5% to 15% of which are singletons. Sequencing used PBMCs. The clonotype comes from a woman aged 60 to 75 with HTLV-1-associated myelopathy (HAM/TSP). The chain is built from TRBV2 and TRBJ2-4; 9 bases agree with TRBD2. CDR3 residues: CASSESAGGPRDIQYF. For the CDR3, the DNA is TGTGCCAGCAGTGAATCGGCGGGAGGGCCAAGGGACATTCAGTACTTC.